This entry concerns a single T cell receptor (beta chain). This clone was counted a single time. Its antigen remains undetermined. No much larger clonotype is one base removed from it; base qualities were not supplied. This entry belongs to a study of cytomegalovirus exposure and HLA in healthy donors (dated by TCRdb to between 2016 and 2019). Regarding the study in general: A later analysis indicated that the roughly 130 validation repertoires were generated on the platform also employed for the approximately 700 repertoires of the first cohort. The study was designed to test whether signatures of past pathogen exposure could be identified by cataloging public T cell receptors. A separate validation cohort of over 95 different subjects was used in addition to the roughly 700-subject first cohort. To predict cytomegalovirus infection status, the study combined high-throughput TCR immunosequencing, statistical association of individual TCRs with disease status, and machine learning.

Library preparation used the immunoSEQ multiplex PCR assay. The authors' pipeline ran thus. A statistical classification framework was built for diagnosing cytomegalovirus status from the catalog of TCR beta chain sequences. TCRdb re-hosts the immuneACCESS table, in-frame sequences only. Its copies lack some clones; in the studies checked, an unresolved V gene accounts for under half of them, and the cause for the rest is not known. D and trimming were read from the DNA, whereas the V and J calls and clone size are those reported in that table. The sample table contains around 200,000 clones; only one count was recorded for around 80% of them. Around 1.2% of the sample is taken by the ten largest. Broader findings and caveats from the paper: The authors suggested that the approach could potentially be extended to other disease states and immunological phenotypes. In a later analysis, TCRs clustered in the first cohort were found to also tend to co-occur in the roughly 120 validation repertoires, with 85% to 95% of cluster scores above 0. In the study, about 150 TCR beta chains were listed as associated with cytomegalovirus. Cytomegalovirus status was reported to be diagnosed by the classifier with high specificity and sensitivity in both the original and validation cohorts. All 120 or so repertoires were used to score co-occurrence in the validation cohort in a later analysis, because that analysis had no HLA typing for the cohort. In vitro tests confirmed that three of the cytomegalovirus-associated TCR beta chains recognize cytomegalovirus antigens. Across donors, most TCR sequences were observed very rarely, whereas some public TCRs were present in many individuals.

The germline V gene gives CDR1 as MGHRA and CDR2 as YSYEKL. Trimmed from V: 6 bases; trimmed from J: 2 bases; junction bases lacking a gene match: 9. The CDR3, from cysteine to phenylalanine, totals 15 residues. The sequence is cut down to CDR3 DNA, 45 bases in frame from base 1. Donors formed part of the validation cohort, which comprised approximately 130 subjects and was distinct from the first cohort of under 850 subjects. The sequence joins TRBV4-1 to TRBJ1-1, with 7 central nucleotides matching TRBD1. Material for sequencing was PBMCs. The receptor was derived from a woman aged 25-40 years in good health and CMV-seronegative. Read as DNA, the sequence is TGCGCCAGCAGGGTAAATCAGGGGGAAAACACTGAAGCTTTCTTT. Its product reads: CASRVNQGENTEAFF.